This is a list of T cell receptor beta chains from one sample in a study of memory CD4+ T cells and cytomegalovirus serostatus. Method: immunoSEQ multiplex PCR; TCRdb's copy keeps in-frame clones and lacks some. This sample yields some 48,000 clones, of which around 80% are seen a single time; about 0.8% belongs to the top ten. Sequenced material: memory CD4+ T cells from blood. The receptors derive from an adult in good health and CMV-seronegative. CDR3s include the opening cysteine and the closing phenylalanine or tryptophan. The D gene is left open where the match is weak. Only some rows state a clone size, as once, few, many or a class for expanded clones.

clone size: -
D gene: TRBD1
V gene: TRBV19
J gene: TRBJ1-1
CDR3 protein: CASQLRNRGNAEAFF
CDR3 DNA: TGTGCCAGCCAATTGCGAAACAGGGGCAACGCTGAAGCTTTCTTT

clone size: few
D gene: TRBD1
V gene: TRBV20-1
J gene: TRBJ2-5
CDR3 protein: CAGTGTETQYF
CDR3 DNA: TGCGCCGGGACAGGGACAGAGACCCAGTACTTC

clone size: -
D gene: -
V gene: TRBV2
J gene: TRBJ1-2
CDR3 protein: CASRLRMGYGYTF
CDR3 DNA: TGTGCCAGCAGACTTAGAATGGGCTATGGCTACACCTTC

clone size: -
D gene: -
V gene: TRBV11-2
J gene: TRBJ2-6
CDR3 protein: CASSLSAGANVLTF
CDR3 DNA: TGTGCCAGCAGCTTAAGTGCAGGGGCCAACGTCCTGACTTTC

clone size: -
D gene: -
V gene: TRBV6-5
J gene: TRBJ1-4
CDR3 protein: CASSYSQAANEKLFF
CDR3 DNA: TGTGCCAGCAGTTACTCACAGGCAGCTAATGAAAAACTGTTTTTT

clone size: -
D gene: -
V gene: TRBV5-8
J gene: TRBJ1-1
CDR3 protein: CASSLVAAYTEAFF
CDR3 DNA: TGTGCCAGCAGCTTGGTAGCGGCCTACACTGAAGCTTTCTTT

clone size: -
D gene: TRBD2
V gene: TRBV20-1
J gene: TRBJ2-5
CDR3 protein: CSGLAQETQYF
CDR3 DNA: TGCAGTGGACTAGCCCAAGAGACCCAGTACTTC

clone size: -
D gene: -
V gene: TRBV5-1
J gene: TRBJ2-3
CDR3 protein: CASSLALATDTQYF
CDR3 DNA: TGCGCCAGCAGCTTGGCGCTAGCGACAGATACGCAGTATTTT

clone size: -
D gene: TRBD1
V gene: TRBV11-2
J gene: TRBJ2-5
CDR3 protein: CASSPRQGVEEETQYF
CDR3 DNA: TGTGCCAGCAGCCCGAGACAGGGGGTCGAGGAAGAGACCCAGTACTTC

clone size: -
D gene: -
V gene: TRBV19
J gene: TRBJ2-3
CDR3 protein: CATKRELRMGADTQYF
CDR3 DNA: TGTGCCACCAAGAGGGAGCTCCGGATGGGGGCAGATACGCAGTATTTT

clone size: -
D gene: TRBD1
V gene: TRBV30
J gene: TRBJ1-1
CDR3 protein: CARGPSTEGAFF
CDR3 DNA: TGTGCGAGGGGGCCGAGCACCGAGGGGGCTTTCTTT

clone size: -
D gene: TRBD2
V gene: TRBV28
J gene: TRBJ2-3
CDR3 protein: CASSWTSGSTDTQYF
CDR3 DNA: TGTGCCAGCAGTTGGACTAGCGGTAGCACAGATACGCAGTATTTT

clone size: few
D gene: -
V gene: TRBV7-8
J gene: TRBJ2-1
CDR3 protein: CASSPSRRTNPAGEQFF
CDR3 DNA: TGTGCCAGCAGCCCGTCCCGCAGGACGAACCCTGCTGGTGAGCAGTTCTTC

clone size: -
D gene: -
V gene: TRBV5-1
J gene: TRBJ1-1
CDR3 protein: CASSLEGGEAFF
CDR3 DNA: TGCGCCAGCAGCTTGGAAGGCGGTGAAGCTTTCTTT

clone size: many
D gene: -
V gene: TRBV30
J gene: TRBJ1-6
CDR3 protein: CAWSVNDRLNSPLHF
CDR3 DNA: TGTGCCTGGAGTGTAAACGACCGTCTAAATTCACCCCTCCACTTT

clone size: -
D gene: TRBD2
V gene: TRBV7-2
J gene: TRBJ2-5
CDR3 protein: CASRVSGGVVETQYF
CDR3 DNA: TGTGCCAGCAGAGTTAGCGGGGGGGTGGTGGAGACCCAGTACTTC

clone size: -
D gene: TRBD1
V gene: TRBV7-2
J gene: TRBJ1-2
CDR3 protein: CASSSRGGKGQGYGYTF
CDR3 DNA: TGTGCCAGCAGCTCCCGCGGGGGGAAGGGACAGGGGTATGGCTACACCTTC

clone size: few
D gene: -
V gene: TRBV6-1
J gene: TRBJ2-5
CDR3 protein: CASSLLDQETQYF
CDR3 DNA: TGTGCCAGCAGTCTATTGGACCAAGAGACCCAGTACTTC